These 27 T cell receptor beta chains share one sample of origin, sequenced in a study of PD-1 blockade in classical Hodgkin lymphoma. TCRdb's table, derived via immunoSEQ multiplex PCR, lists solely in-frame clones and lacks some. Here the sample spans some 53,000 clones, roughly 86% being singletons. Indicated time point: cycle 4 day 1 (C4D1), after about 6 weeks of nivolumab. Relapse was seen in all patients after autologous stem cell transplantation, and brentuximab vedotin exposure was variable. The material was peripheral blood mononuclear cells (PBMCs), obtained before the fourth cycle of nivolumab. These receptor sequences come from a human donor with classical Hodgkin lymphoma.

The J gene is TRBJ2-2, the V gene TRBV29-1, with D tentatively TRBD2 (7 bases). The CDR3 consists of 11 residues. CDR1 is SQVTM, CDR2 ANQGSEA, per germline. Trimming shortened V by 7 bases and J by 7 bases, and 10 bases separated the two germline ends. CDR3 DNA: TGCAGCGCCGGGGGGCACGGGGAGCTGTTTTTT. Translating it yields CSAGGHGELFF.

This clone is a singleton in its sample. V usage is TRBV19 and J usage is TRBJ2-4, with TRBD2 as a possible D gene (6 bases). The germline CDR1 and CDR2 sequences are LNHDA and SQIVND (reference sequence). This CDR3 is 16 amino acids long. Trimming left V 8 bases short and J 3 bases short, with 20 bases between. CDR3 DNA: TGTGCCAGTGGAAATATCGCATTCGGGGGCAAAAACATTCAGTACTTC. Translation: CASGNIAFGGKNIQYF.

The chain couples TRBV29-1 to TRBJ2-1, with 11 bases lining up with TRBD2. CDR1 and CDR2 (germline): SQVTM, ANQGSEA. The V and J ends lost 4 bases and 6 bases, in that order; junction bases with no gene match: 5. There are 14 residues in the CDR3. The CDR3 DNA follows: TGCAGCGTTGGAATAGCGGGAGGGCCCAATGAGCAGTTCTTC. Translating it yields CSVGIAGGPNEQFF.

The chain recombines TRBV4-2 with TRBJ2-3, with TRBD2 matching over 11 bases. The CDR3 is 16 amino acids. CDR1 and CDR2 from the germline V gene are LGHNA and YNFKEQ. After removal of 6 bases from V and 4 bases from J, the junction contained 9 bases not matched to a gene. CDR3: CASSQNSGRVADTQYF. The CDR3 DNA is TGTGCCAGCAGTCAAAATAGCGGGAGGGTAGCAGATACGCAGTATTTT.

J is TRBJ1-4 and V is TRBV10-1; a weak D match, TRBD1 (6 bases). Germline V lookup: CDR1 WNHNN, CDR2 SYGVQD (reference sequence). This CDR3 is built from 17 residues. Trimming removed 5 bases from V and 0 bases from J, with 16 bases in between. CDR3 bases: TGCGCCAGCAGTACCTTCAGGGGACCTGCAACTAATGAAAAACTGTTTTTT. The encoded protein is CASSTFRGPATNEKLFF.

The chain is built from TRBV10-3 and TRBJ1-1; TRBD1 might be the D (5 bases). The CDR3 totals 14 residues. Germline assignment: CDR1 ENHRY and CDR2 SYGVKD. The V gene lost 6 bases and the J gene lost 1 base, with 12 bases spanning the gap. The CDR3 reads CAISDRGRNTEAFF. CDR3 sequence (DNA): TGTGCCATCAGCGATAGGGGACGGAACACTGAAGCTTTCTTT.

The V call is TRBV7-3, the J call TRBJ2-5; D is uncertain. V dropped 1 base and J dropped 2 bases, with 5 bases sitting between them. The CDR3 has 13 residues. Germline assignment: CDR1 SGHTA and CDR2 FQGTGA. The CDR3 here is CASSLIGQETQYF. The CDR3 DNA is TGTGCCAGCAGCTTAATAGGGCAAGAGACCCAGTACTTC.

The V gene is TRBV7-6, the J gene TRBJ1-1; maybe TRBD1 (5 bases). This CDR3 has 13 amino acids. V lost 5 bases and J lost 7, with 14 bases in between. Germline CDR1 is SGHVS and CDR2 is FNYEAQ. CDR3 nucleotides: TGTGCCAGCAGCCCAGCGGGGGGGATTGAAGCTTTCTTT. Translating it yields CASSPAGGIEAFF.

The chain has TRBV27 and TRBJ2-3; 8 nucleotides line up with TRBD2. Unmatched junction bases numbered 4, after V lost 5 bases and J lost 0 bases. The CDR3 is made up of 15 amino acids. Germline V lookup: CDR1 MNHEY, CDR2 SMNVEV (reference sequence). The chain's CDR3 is CASSPVAGSTDTQYF. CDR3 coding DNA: TGTGCCAGCAGTCCGGTAGCGGGGAGCACAGATACGCAGTATTTT.

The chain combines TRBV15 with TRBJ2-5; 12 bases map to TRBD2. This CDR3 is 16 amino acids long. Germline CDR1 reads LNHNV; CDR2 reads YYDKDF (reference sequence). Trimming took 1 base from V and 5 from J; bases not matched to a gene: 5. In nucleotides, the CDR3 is TGTGCCACCAGCAGAGTTGGCCTAGCGGGGGGGGAGACCCAGTACTTC. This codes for CATSRVGLAGGETQYF.

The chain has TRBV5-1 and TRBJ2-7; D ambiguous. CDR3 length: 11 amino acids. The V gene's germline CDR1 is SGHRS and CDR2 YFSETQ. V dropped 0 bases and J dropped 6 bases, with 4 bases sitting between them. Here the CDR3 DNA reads TGCGCCAGCAGCTTGGCCGCCGAGCAGTACTTC. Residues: CASSLAAEQYF.

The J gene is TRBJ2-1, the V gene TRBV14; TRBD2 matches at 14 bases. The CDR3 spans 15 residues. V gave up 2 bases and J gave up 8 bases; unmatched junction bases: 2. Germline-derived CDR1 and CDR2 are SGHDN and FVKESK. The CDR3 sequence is CASSQLTSGRDEQFF. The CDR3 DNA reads TGTGCCAGCAGCCAACTGACTAGCGGGAGGGATGAGCAGTTCTTC.

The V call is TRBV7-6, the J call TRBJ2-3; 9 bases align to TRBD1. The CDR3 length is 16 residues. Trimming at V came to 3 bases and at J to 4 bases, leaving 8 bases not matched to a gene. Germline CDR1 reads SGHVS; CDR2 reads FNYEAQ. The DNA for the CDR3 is TGTGCCAGCAGCTTGGGGACAGGGAAGGGATCAGATACGCAGTATTTT. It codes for CASSLGTGKGSDTQYF.

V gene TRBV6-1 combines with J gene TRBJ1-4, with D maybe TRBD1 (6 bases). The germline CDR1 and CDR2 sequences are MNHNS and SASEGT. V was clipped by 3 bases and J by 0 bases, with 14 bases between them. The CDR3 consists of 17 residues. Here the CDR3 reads CASSDVWTVATNEKLFF. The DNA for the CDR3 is TGTGCCAGCAGTGATGTGTGGACAGTCGCAACTAATGAAAAACTGTTTTTT.

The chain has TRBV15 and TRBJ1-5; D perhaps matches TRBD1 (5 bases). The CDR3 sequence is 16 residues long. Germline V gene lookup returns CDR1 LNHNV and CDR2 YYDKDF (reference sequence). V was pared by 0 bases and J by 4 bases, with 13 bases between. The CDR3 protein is CATSRDRGNGNQPQHF. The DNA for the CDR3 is TGTGCCACCAGCAGAGATCGGGGGAATGGTAATCAGCCCCAGCATTTT.

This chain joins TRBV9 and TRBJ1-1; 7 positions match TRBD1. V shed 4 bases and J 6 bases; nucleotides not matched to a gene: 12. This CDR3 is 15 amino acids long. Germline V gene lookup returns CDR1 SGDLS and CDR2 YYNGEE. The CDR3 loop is CASSLESDRASEAFF. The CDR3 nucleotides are TGTGCCAGCAGCCTGGAATCAGACAGGGCTTCTGAAGCTTTCTTT.

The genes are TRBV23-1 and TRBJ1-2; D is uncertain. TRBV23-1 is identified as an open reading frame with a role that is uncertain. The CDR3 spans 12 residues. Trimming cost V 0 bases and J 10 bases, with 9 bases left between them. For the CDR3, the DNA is TGCGCCAGCAGTCAATCAGGCAGCCTCTACACCTTC. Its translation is CASSQSGSLYTF.

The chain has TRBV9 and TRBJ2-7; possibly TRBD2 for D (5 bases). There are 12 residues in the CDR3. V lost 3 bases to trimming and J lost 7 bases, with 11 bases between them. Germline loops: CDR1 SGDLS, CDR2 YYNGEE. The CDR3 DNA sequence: TGTGCCAGCAGCGAAGAAACGGGGGAGCAGTACTTC. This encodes CASSEETGEQYF.

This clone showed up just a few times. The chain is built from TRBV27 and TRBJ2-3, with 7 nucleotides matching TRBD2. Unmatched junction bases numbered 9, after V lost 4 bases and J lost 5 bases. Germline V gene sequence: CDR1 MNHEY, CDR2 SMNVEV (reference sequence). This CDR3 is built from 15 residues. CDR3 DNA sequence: TGTGCCAGCAGTTCACTTGGAGTAGCGGGAGATACGCAGTATTTT. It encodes CASSSLGVAGDTQYF.

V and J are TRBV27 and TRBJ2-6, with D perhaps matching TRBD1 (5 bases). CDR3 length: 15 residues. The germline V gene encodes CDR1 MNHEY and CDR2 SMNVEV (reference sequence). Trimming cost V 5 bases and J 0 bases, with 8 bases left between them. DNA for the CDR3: TGTGCCAGCAGTGGGGCCGCCTCTGGGGCCAACGTCCTGACTTTC. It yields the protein CASSGAASGANVLTF.

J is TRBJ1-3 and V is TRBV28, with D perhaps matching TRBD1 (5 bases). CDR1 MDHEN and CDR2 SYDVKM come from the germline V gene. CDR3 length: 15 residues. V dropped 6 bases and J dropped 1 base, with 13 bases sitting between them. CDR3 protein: CASSLRVGSGNTIYF. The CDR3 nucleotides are TGTGCCAGCAGCCTCAGGGTAGGGTCTGGAAACACCATATATTTT.

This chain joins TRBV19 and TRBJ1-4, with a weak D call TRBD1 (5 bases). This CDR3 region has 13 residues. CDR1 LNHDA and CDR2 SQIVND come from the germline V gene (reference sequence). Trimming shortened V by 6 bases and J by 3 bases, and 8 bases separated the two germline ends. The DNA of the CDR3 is TGTGCCAGTAGAGGGGCCGCTAATGAAAAACTGTTTTTT. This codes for CASRGAANEKLFF. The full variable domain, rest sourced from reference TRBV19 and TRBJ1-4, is DGGITQSPKYLFRKEGQNVTLSCEQNLNHDAMYWYRQDPGQGLRLIYYSQIVNDFQKGDIAEGYSVSREKKESFPLTVTSAQKNPTAFYLCASRGAANEKLFFGSGTQLSVL.

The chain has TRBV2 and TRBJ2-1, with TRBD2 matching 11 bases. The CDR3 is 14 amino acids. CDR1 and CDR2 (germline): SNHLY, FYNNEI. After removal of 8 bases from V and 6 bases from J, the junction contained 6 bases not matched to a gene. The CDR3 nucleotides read TGTGCCAGCGACCTAGCGGGAGGCGGCAATGAGCAGTTCTTC. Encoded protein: CASDLAGGGNEQFF.

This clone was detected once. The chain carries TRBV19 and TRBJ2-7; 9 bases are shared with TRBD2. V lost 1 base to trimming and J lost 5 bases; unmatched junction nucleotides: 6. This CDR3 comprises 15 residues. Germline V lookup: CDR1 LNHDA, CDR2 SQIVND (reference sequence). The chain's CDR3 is CASSIGSGRGDEQYF. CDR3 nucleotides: TGTGCCAGTAGTATAGGTAGCGGGAGAGGCGACGAGCAGTACTTC.

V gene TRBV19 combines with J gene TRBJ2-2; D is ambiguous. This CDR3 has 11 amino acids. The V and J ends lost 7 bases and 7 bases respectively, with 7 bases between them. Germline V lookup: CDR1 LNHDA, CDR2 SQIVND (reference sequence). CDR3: CASNFYGELFF. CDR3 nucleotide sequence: TGTGCCAGTAACTTCTACGGGGAGCTGTTTTTT.

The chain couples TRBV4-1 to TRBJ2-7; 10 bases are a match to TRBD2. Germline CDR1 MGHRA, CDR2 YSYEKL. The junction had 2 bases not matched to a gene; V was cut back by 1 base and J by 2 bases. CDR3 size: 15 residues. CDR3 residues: CASSQVGLATYEQYF. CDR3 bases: TGCGCCAGCAGCCAAGTGGGACTAGCGACCTACGAGCAGTACTTC.

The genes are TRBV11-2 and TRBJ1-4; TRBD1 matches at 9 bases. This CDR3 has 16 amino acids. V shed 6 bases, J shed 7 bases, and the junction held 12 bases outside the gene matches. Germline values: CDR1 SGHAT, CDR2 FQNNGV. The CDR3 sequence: CASSSLQDRGIEKLFF. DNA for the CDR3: TGTGCCAGCAGTTCTCTACAGGACAGGGGTATTGAAAAACTGTTTTTT.